The present T cell receptor (beta chain) was sequenced within a study of T cells in narcolepsy. CDR1 and CDR2 from the germline V gene are LGHNA and YNFKEQ. V lost 4 bases, J lost 4 bases, and 14 bases lay in between. The length of the CDR3 is 16 residues. The protocol was immunoSEQ multiplex PCR, while the TCRdb copy is restricted to in-frame clones and leaves out a portion. The repertoire holds about 25,000 clones, with just under 85% as singletons. The chain is built from TRBV4-2 and TRBJ1-6; D gene unclear. This TCR derives from a human donor with narcolepsy. The source material was CD45RA- memory CD4+ T cells from PBMCs. CDR3 amino acids: CASSRRAGEYNSPLHF. CDR3 sequence (DNA): TGTGCCAGCAGCCGTCGAGCGGGAGAATATAATTCACCCCTCCACTTT.